This T cell receptor (beta chain) derives from a study of blood T cells in healthy people across ages. This CDR3 has 16 residues. V was trimmed by 0 bases and J by 1 base, leaving 12 bases between them. CDR1 SGDLS and CDR2 YYNGEE come from the germline V gene. About this clonotype: Its specificity is unknown.

Points from the study as a whole: The study found more naive CD4+ cells and higher diversity in long-lived than aged donors. Estimated diversity across one million T cells was deemed an underestimate.

Primed by a sample-barcoded 5' primer and a J-beta primer mix, a second PCR proceeded for roughly 6 to 12 cycles. TCRdb ran MiXCR on the 5' RACE reads and lists one entry per CDR3 protein. The table has hundreds of thousands of distinct CDR3 sequences, around 50% seen once; the top ten hold 15% to 20%. Sequenced: blood. V is TRBV9 and J is TRBJ2-3; D is possibly TRBD2 (6 bases). The sequence came from an older man in good health. In DNA form, the CDR3 reads TGTGCCAGCAGCGTAGCTACGGGCGGGGGCACAGATACGCAGTATTTT. Protein product: CASSVATGGGTDTQYF.